This T cell receptor (beta chain) was documented in a study of blood T cell repertoires in COVID-19. The overall study: COVID-19 samples, acute and convalescent, were from the United States, Italy and Spain. The analysed material was cDNA or gDNA that came from T cells, B-cell-depleted T cells, or PBMCs.

Self-reported history from a screening survey and questionnaire set each donor's cohort. In the source study's methods: For nucleated cells, counts were estimated from reference gene primer amplification. Generated by immunoSEQ multiplex PCR, the TCRdb table keeps only in-frame clones and is missing some. D and trimming were read from the DNA, whereas the V and J calls and clone size are those reported in that table. In the table there are around 310,000 clones, 85% to 90% of which are singletons. This CDR3 contains 15 residues. Trimming stripped 0 bases from V and 4 bases from J, with 12 bases between. CDR1 is LGHDT and CDR2 is YNNKEL in the germline V gene (reference sequence).

The clonotype comes from a young woman who had recovered from COVID-19. The chain couples TRBV3-1 (or the pseudogene TRBV3-2) to TRBJ1-2; D may be TRBD1 (5 bases). The specimen was PBMCs or T cells enriched from blood (not recorded which). CDR3 loop: CASSQEAQGGYGYTF. CDR3 nucleotides: TGTGCCAGCAGCCAAGAGGCCCAGGGAGGCTATGGCTACACCTTC.